One T cell receptor (beta chain) is described in this entry. This sample is drawn from a study of shared clonotypes between healthy human individuals. The repertoire was sequenced with immunoSEQ multiplex PCR; TCRdb's copy has only in-frame clones and lacks some. Of about 2.4 million clones listed, approximately 93% are singletons. Memory CD4+ cells were the fraction left after CD45RA+ naive selection. This CDR3 is built from 14 residues. The germline V gene encodes CDR1 SGHTA and CDR2 FQGNSA. V dropped 1 base and J dropped 7 bases, with 13 bases sitting between them. The chain joins TRBV7-2 to TRBJ1-2; D might be TRBD1 (5 bases). The specimen was naive CD4+ T cells from PBMCs. Specified subset: CD45RA+ positively selected. The sequence derives from a man younger than 35 in good health. Some clones in this sample may be carry-over from other donors' samples. Written as DNA, the CDR3 is TGTGCCAGCAGCTTAGGGGGCAGCCCAGGTGGCTACACCTTC. Encoded protein: CASSLGGSPGGYTF.